This passage covers 10 T cell receptor beta chains from one sample sequenced in a study of glioma-infiltrating T cells after dendritic cell vaccination. Clones were read by immunoSEQ multiplex PCR, and TCRdb kept only the in-frame ones, dropping some. Of about 92,000 clones listed, more than 75% are singletons. The sample in question was blood, obtained before dendritic cell vaccination. These receptors all stem from a human donor with glioblastoma.

V is TRBV5-6 and J is TRBJ2-7; TRBD1 matches 7 bases. Losses at the gene ends were 4 bases for V and 3 bases for J; bases not matched to a gene: 7. This CDR3 is built from 14 residues. Germline values: CDR1 SGHDT, CDR2 YYEEEE. The CDR3: CASSQGSGGYEQYF. CDR3 in DNA: TGTGCCAGCAGCCAAGGGTCAGGGGGCTACGAGCAGTACTTC.

This clone was recorded once. This chain links TRBV5-5 with TRBJ2-5; TRBD1 might be the D (6 bases). The CDR3 runs 16 residues. V lost 0 bases and J lost 5, with 17 bases in between. Germline V CDR1 and CDR2: SGHKS, YYEKEE (reference sequence). CDR3: CASSLATAVRGETQYF. CDR3 coding DNA: TGTGCCAGCAGCTTGGCTACAGCGGTGAGGGGGGAGACCCAGTACTTC.

CDR3 coding DNA: TGTGCCAGCAATCCAGTGGGGGGAAGGAGTACTGAAGCTTTCTTT. Its translation: CASNPVGGRSTEAFF. V is TRBV5-4 and J is TRBJ1-1; the D gene is possibly TRBD1 (5 bases). The CDR3 runs to 15 residues. V gave up 6 bases and J gave up 5 bases, with 20 bases separating them. Germline-derived CDR1 and CDR2 are SGHNT and YYREEE (reference sequence).

This rearrangement joins TRBV4-1 to TRBJ2-7; 10 positions agree with TRBD1. The CDR3 has 16 amino acids. Per the germline V gene, CDR1 is MGHRA and CDR2 is YSYEKL. Trimming removed 2 bases from V and 4 bases from J; junction bases left unmatched: 8. CDR3 loop: CASSQRQGTGVYEQYF. CDR3 in DNA: TGCGCCAGCAGCCAAAGGCAAGGGACAGGGGTGTACGAGCAGTACTTC.

This chain joins TRBV5-6 and TRBJ2-7; TRBD1 is a possible D gene (6 bases). The CDR3 extends over 15 amino acids. V lost 2 bases and J 2 bases, leaving 14 bases between the germline ends. Germline V gene data show CDR1 as SGHDT and CDR2 as YYEEEE. Here the CDR3 DNA reads TGTGCCAGCAGCTTACGACAGGTGCATCCCTACGAGCAGTACTTC. It specifies CASSLRQVHPYEQYF.

Here the CDR3 reads CSVEDRRVAGNTIYF. The DNA for the CDR3 is TGCAGCGTTGAAGATCGTCGGGTTGCTGGAAACACCATATATTTT. The chain is built from TRBV29-1 and TRBJ1-3; no reliable D call. V lost 0 bases, J lost 2 bases, and 11 bases lay in between. CDR1 is SQVTM and CDR2 is ANQGSEA in the germline V gene. The CDR3 extends over 15 amino acids. The entire variable domain, with the rest obtained from reference TRBV29-1 and TRBJ1-3, is as follows: SAVISQKPSRDICQRGTSLTIQCQVDSQVTMMFWYRQQPGQSLTLIATANQGSEATYESGFVIDKFPISRPNLTFSTLTVSNMSPEDSSIYLCSVEDRRVAGNTIYFGEGSWLTVV.

This clone turned up a few times. This rearrangement joins TRBV2 to TRBJ1-2; perhaps TRBD1 as D (5 bases). Trimming took off 7 bases at V and 4 bases at J, with 10 bases between the two ends. CDR3 length: 12 amino acids. CDR1 and CDR2 (germline): SNHLY, FYNNEI. Here the CDR3 DNA reads TGTGCCAGCAAGGGGTCACTCTATGGCTACACCTTC. Protein sequence: CASKGSLYGYTF.

V is TRBV4-3 and J is TRBJ2-2, with D uncertain. V gave up 0 bases and J gave up 4 bases, with 6 bases separating them. Germline V gene lookup returns CDR1 LGHNA and CDR2 YSLEER. This CDR3 region has 14 residues. CDR3 in amino acids: CASSQDSSTGELFF. The DNA of the CDR3 is TGCGCCAGCAGCCAAGATTCCTCCACCGGGGAGCTGTTTTTT.

This clone was seen only once. This sequence joins TRBV18 and TRBJ1-5; D is undetermined. CDR1 is KGHSH and CDR2 is LQKENI in the germline V gene. The V end was cut by 4 bases, the J end by 5 bases, with 21 bases between. The CDR3 runs 17 residues. The CDR3 region is CASSQRQGPGSDQPQHF. In nucleotides, the CDR3 is TGTGCCAGCTCACAGAGGCAAGGACCGGGGTCGGATCAGCCCCAGCATTTT.

This chain joins TRBV18 and TRBJ2-5; TRBD1 agrees at 11 bases. The CDR3 consists of 16 residues. V lost 2 bases, J lost 5 bases, and 7 bases stayed unmatched. Germline V gene data show CDR1 as KGHSH and CDR2 as LQKENI. The chain's CDR3 is CASSPARGTGGETQYF. Here the CDR3 DNA reads TGTGCCAGCTCACCAGCGCGGGGGACAGGGGGTGAGACCCAGTACTTC.